This T cell receptor beta chain was identified in a study of T cells in Graves' hyperthyroidism and ophthalmopathy. With regard to this clonotype: Antigen: not known.

Amplified TCR beta CDR3 regions derived from RNA transcripts. HTBI primers were the set used in a first-round RT-PCR of the TCR CDR3. MiXCR, run by TCRdb on the multiplex PCR reads, gives a single entry per CDR3 protein. This sample has around 350,000 distinct CDR3 sequences, with 19% found just once. With 6 bases removed from V and 6 bases from J, the gap between germline ends came to 13 bases. This CDR3 contains 12 residues. Germline V gene lookup returns CDR1 DFQATT and CDR2 SNEGSKA (reference sequence). Overall study findings and caveats: Most clonotypes expanded in the thyroid (above 0.001) were also present in blood.

Source material: blood. J is TRBJ2-3 and V is TRBV20-1, with D possibly being TRBD2 (6 bases). This receptor was identified in a woman between 18 and 29 years old with Graves' hyperthyroidism. The CDR3 nucleotides are TGCAGTGCAAGCCGTGGGGGGGATACGCAGTATTTT. It codes for CSASRGGDTQYF.